The rows below give T cell receptor beta chains drawn from one sample of a study of a mutant IDH1 vaccine in newly diagnosed glioma. The repertoire was sequenced with immunoSEQ multiplex PCR; TCRdb's copy has only in-frame clones and lacks some. The data hold 50,000 to 55,000 clones, with about 77% observed a single time. These receptors' antigens are unknown. The source was PBMCs, collected from a glioma patient whose treatment included an IDH1 peptide vaccine. Receptor source: a man aged 50 to 60 with glioma. The CDR3 runs from the conserved cysteine through the conserved F or W. Each record gives: D gene, clone size, V gene, CDR3 length, J gene, CDR3 protein, CDR3 DNA. D genes are given only for firm matches. The size field is filled for only some rows; it gives once, few, many or a size class.

d_call: TRBD1; clone_size: NA; v_call: TRBV4-2; cdr3_length: 17; j_call: TRBJ2-2; cdr3_aa: CASSPEITHRGPGELFF; cdr3_nt: TGTGCCAGCAGTCCCGAAATCACCCACAGGGGACCCGGGGAGCTGTTTTTT
d_call: NA; clone_size: NA; v_call: TRBV10-1; cdr3_length: 18; j_call: TRBJ1-2; cdr3_aa: CASSDSSGPPPTNYGYTF; cdr3_nt: TGCGCCAGCAGTGATAGTTCGGGACCCCCTCCAACTAACTATGGCTACACCTTC
d_call: NA; clone_size: few; v_call: TRBV10-3; cdr3_length: 14; j_call: TRBJ1-5; cdr3_aa: CAISETFDNQPQHF; cdr3_nt: TGTGCCATCAGTGAGACTTTTGACAATCAGCCCCAGCATTTT
d_call: TRBD1; clone_size: NA; v_call: TRBV18; cdr3_length: 14; j_call: TRBJ1-5; cdr3_aa: CASSSGTGSQPQHF; cdr3_nt: TGTGCCAGCTCTTCAGGGACAGGGAGTCAGCCCCAGCATTTT
d_call: NA; clone_size: NA; v_call: TRBV1; cdr3_length: 14; j_call: TRBJ2-1; cdr3_aa: CTSSWDRADNEQFF; cdr3_nt: TGCACCAGCAGCTGGGACAGGGCGGACAATGAGCAGTTCTTC
d_call: NA; clone_size: NA; v_call: TRBV5-6; cdr3_length: 15; j_call: TRBJ1-5; cdr3_aa: CASQTFMNSNQPQHF; cdr3_nt: TGTGCCAGCCAAACATTCATGAATAGCAATCAGCCCCAGCATTTT
d_call: TRBD2; clone_size: few; v_call: TRBV19; cdr3_length: 13; j_call: TRBJ2-2; cdr3_aa: CGSAGVNTGELFF; cdr3_nt: TGTGGATCAGCGGGGGTGAACACCGGGGAGCTGTTTTTT
d_call: NA; clone_size: NA; v_call: TRBV19; cdr3_length: 13; j_call: TRBJ1-1; cdr3_aa: CASSLGGDTEAFF; cdr3_nt: TGTGCCAGTAGTCTGGGGGGAGACACTGAAGCTTTCTTT
d_call: NA; clone_size: NA; v_call: TRBV4-3; cdr3_length: 12; j_call: TRBJ2-7; cdr3_aa: CASSLQGDEQYF; cdr3_nt: TGCGCCAGCAGCCTGCAGGGTGACGAGCAGTACTTC
d_call: NA; clone_size: NA; v_call: TRBV5-6; cdr3_length: 13; j_call: TRBJ2-7; cdr3_aa: CASSLVAGKEEYF; cdr3_nt: TGTGCCAGCAGCTTGGTGGCAGGGAAGGAGGAGTACTTC
d_call: NA; clone_size: NA; v_call: TRBV11-2; cdr3_length: 11; j_call: TRBJ2-7; cdr3_aa: CASSLFDEQYF; cdr3_nt: TGTGCCAGCAGCTTATTTGACGAGCAGTACTTC
d_call: TRBD2; clone_size: NA; v_call: TRBV6-1; cdr3_length: 15; j_call: TRBJ2-3; cdr3_aa: CASSVTSGGTDTQYF; cdr3_nt: TGTGCCAGCAGCGTGACTAGCGGGGGCACAGATACGCAGTATTTT
d_call: NA; clone_size: NA; v_call: TRBV4-2; cdr3_length: 15; j_call: TRBJ1-5; cdr3_aa: CASSQGQGRGQPQHF; cdr3_nt: TGTGCCAGCAGCCAAGGCCAGGGACGAGGTCAGCCCCAGCATTTT
d_call: NA; clone_size: NA; v_call: TRBV6-1; cdr3_length: 13; j_call: TRBJ2-3; cdr3_aa: CASGRPITDTQYF; cdr3_nt: TGTGCCAGCGGGCGGCCTATCACAGATACGCAGTATTTT
d_call: NA; clone_size: NA; v_call: TRBV11-2; cdr3_length: 12; j_call: TRBJ2-7; cdr3_aa: CASSLDRDEQYF; cdr3_nt: TGTGCCAGCAGCTTAGATAGAGACGAGCAGTACTTC
d_call: NA; clone_size: NA; v_call: TRBV2; cdr3_length: 12; j_call: TRBJ1-1; cdr3_aa: CASQRGGNEAFF; cdr3_nt: TGTGCCAGCCAAAGGGGGGGCAATGAAGCTTTCTTT
d_call: NA; clone_size: NA; v_call: TRBV10-3; cdr3_length: 16; j_call: TRBJ1-5; cdr3_aa: CAISESSGGSNQPQHF; cdr3_nt: TGTGCCATCAGTGAGTCAAGCGGGGGAAGTAATCAGCCCCAGCATTTT
d_call: NA; clone_size: NA; v_call: TRBV5-1; cdr3_length: 15; j_call: TRBJ1-1; cdr3_aa: CASSLGQWGVTEAFF; cdr3_nt: TGCGCCAGCAGCTTGGGTCAGTGGGGGGTCACTGAAGCTTTCTTT
d_call: NA; clone_size: NA; v_call: TRBV28; cdr3_length: 13; j_call: TRBJ1-1; cdr3_aa: CASRFYPNTEAFF; cdr3_nt: TGTGCCAGCAGATTCTACCCGAACACTGAAGCTTTCTTT
d_call: NA; clone_size: NA; v_call: TRBV19; cdr3_length: 16; j_call: TRBJ1-2; cdr3_aa: CASSKYTPATNYGYTF; cdr3_nt: TGTGCCAGTAGCAAATACACACCGGCCACTAACTATGGCTACACCTTC
d_call: TRBD1; clone_size: once; v_call: TRBV7-9; cdr3_length: 16; j_call: TRBJ2-1; cdr3_aa: CASSSLTGGGGSEQFF; cdr3_nt: TGTGCCAGCAGCTCTCTGACAGGGGGAGGGGGCAGTGAGCAGTTCTTC
d_call: TRBD1; clone_size: NA; v_call: TRBV19; cdr3_length: 15; j_call: TRBJ1-2; cdr3_aa: CASRPGQQKYSGYTF; cdr3_nt: TGTGCCAGTAGGCCGGGACAGCAAAAGTATTCTGGCTACACCTTC